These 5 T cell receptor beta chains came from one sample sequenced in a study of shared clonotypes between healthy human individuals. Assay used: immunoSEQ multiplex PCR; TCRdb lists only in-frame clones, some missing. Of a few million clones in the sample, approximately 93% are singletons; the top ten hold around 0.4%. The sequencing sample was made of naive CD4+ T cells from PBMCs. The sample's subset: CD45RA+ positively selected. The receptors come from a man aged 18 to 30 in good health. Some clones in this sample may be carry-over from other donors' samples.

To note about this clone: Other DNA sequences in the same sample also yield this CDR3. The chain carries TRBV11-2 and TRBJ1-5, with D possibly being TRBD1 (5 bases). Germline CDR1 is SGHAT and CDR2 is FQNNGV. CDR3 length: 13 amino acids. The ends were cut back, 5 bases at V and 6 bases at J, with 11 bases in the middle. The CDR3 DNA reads TGTGCCAGCAGCCCCCCGGGGGGTCAGCCCCAGCATTTT. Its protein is CASSPPGGQPQHF.

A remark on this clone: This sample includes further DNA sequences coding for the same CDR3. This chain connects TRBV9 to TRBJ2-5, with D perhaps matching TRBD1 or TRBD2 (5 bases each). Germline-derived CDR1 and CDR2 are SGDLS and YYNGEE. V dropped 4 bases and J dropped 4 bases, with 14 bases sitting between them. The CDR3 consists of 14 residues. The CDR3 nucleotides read TGTGCCAGCAGCCCTAGTGGGGGTAGAGAGACCCAGTACTTC. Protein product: CASSPSGGRETQYF. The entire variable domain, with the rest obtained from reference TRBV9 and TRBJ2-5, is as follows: DSGVTQTPKHLITATGQRVTLRCSPRSGDLSVYWYQQSLDQGLQFLIQYYNGEERAKGNILERFSAQQFPDLHSELNLSSLELGDSALYFCASSPSGGRETQYFGPGTRLLVL.

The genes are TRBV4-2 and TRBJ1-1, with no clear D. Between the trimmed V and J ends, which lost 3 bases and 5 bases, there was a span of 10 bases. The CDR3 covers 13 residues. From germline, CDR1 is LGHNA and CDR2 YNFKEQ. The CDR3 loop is CASSQEAGTEAFF. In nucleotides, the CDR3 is TGTGCCAGCAGCCAGGAGGCGGGGACTGAAGCTTTCTTT.

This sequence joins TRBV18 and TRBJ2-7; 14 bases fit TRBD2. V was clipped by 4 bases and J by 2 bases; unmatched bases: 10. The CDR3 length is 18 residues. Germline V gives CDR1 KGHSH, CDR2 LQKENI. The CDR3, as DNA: TGTGCCAGCTCACGAACCCGACTAGCGGGAGGGCCACCCTACGAGCAGTACTTC. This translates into CASSRTRLAGGPPYEQYF.

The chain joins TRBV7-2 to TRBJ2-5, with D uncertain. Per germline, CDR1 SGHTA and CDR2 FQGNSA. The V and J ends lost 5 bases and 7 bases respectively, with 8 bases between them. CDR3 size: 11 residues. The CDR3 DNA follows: TGTGCCAGCAGCCCCCCGGGGACCCAGTACTTC. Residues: CASSPPGTQYF.